Below, 20 T cell receptor beta chains from the same sample are listed, as sequenced in a study of blood T cell repertoires in COVID-19. Only in-frame clones appear in the TCRdb table, and some are missing; sequencing was by immunoSEQ multiplex PCR. This repertoire shows about 250,000 clones, roughly 84% found once; its top ten account for about 4.5%. Sequenced material: peripheral blood. The receptors derive from a man aged 50 to 60 with active or convalescent COVID-19.

The chain is built from TRBV7-9 and TRBJ1-5; D is perhaps TRBD1 (5 bases). Germline V CDR1 and CDR2: SEHNR, FQNEAQ (reference sequence). V was pared by 5 bases and J by 1 base, with 9 bases between. The CDR3 runs 14 residues. This chain's CDR3 is CASSPGGSNQPQHF. The CDR3 DNA reads TGTGCCAGCAGCCCGGGGGGGAGCAATCAGCCCCAGCATTTT.

The chain has TRBV3-1 (or the pseudogene TRBV3-2) and TRBJ1-1; the D is unclear. Trimming shortened V by 4 bases and J by 4 bases, and 16 bases separated the two germline ends. This CDR3 is built from 15 residues. Per the germline V gene, CDR1 is LGHDT and CDR2 is YNNKEL (reference sequence). CDR3: CASSPLSSRTTEAFF. The DNA for the CDR3 is TGTGCCAGCAGCCCCCTTTCCTCGCGAACCACTGAAGCTTTCTTT.

The chain links TRBV19 to TRBJ1-4; the D gene is possibly TRBD1 (5 bases). Germline values: CDR1 LNHDA, CDR2 SQIVND (reference sequence). This CDR3 has 15 amino acids. V lost 3 bases to trimming and J lost 8 bases, with 16 bases between them. The CDR3 protein is CASSIQSRVGEKLFF. As DNA, the CDR3 is TGTGCCAGTAGTATTCAGAGCAGGGTGGGCGAAAAACTGTTTTTT.

The chain uses TRBV5-6 and TRBJ1-2, with D possibly matching TRBD1 (5 bases). The V gene lost 4 bases and the J gene lost 8 bases, with 15 bases spanning the gap. CDR1 and CDR2 from the germline V gene are SGHDT and YYEEEE. CDR3 length equals 13 residues. CDR3 residues: CASSTRQLRGYTF. The CDR3 bases are TGTGCCAGCAGCACACGACAGTTGCGAGGCTACACCTTC.

The genes are TRBV6-5 and TRBJ1-2; 9 bases fit TRBD1. Unmatched junction bases numbered 2, after V lost 6 bases and J lost 3 bases. Germline V gene lookup returns CDR1 MNHEY and CDR2 SVGAGI. The length of the CDR3 is 13 residues. The DNA for the CDR3 is TGTGCCAGCAGGGACAGGGGAGACTATGGCTACACCTTC. Translation gives CASRDRGDYGYTF.

The chain recombines TRBV5-1 with TRBJ1-3; 7 bases are a match to TRBD1. The trim removed 0 bases at V and 2 bases at J, leaving 5 bases unmatched. The CDR3 extends over 16 amino acids. CDR1 is SGHRS and CDR2 is YFSETQ in the germline V gene. CDR3 region: CASSLAWTGTGNTIYF. CDR3 DNA sequence: TGCGCCAGCAGCTTGGCTTGGACAGGCACTGGAAACACCATATATTTT.

The chain carries TRBV7-9 and TRBJ2-2; D ambiguous. Germline-derived CDR1 and CDR2 are SEHNR and FQNEAQ (reference sequence). Trimming stripped 6 bases from V and 4 bases from J, with 21 bases between. The CDR3 is 17 amino acids. As DNA, the CDR3 is TGTGCCAGCAGGTATAGCTTGGGTCGTGTGAGCACCGGGGAGCTGTTTTTT. Its translation: CASRYSLGRVSTGELFF.

The rearrangement joins TRBV30 to TRBJ1-3, with D tentatively TRBD1 (5 bases). Germline lookup yields CDR1 GTSNPN and CDR2 SVGIG (reference sequence). V lost 5 bases and J 2 bases, leaving 19 bases between the germline ends. The CDR3 sequence is 16 residues long. CDR3 loop: CAWGRGRVGAGNTIYF. The CDR3 DNA sequence: TGTGCCTGGGGTAGAGGCAGGGTAGGGGCTGGAAACACCATATATTTT.

V and J are TRBV19 and TRBJ1-1; TRBD1 is a possible D gene (5 bases). The V gene's germline CDR1 is LNHDA and CDR2 SQIVND (reference sequence). The ends were cut back, 10 bases at V and 6 bases at J, with 18 bases in the middle. The CDR3 runs to 13 residues. The CDR3 is CATILPGGAEAFF. CDR3 nucleotide sequence: TGTGCCACGATTCTGCCCGGGGGAGCTGAAGCTTTCTTT.

In DNA, the CDR3 is TGTGCCAGCAGTGCACTCGCCCCCGGGTACACCTTC. This sequence encodes CASSALAPGYTF. This chain uses TRBV12-3 or TRBV12-4 with TRBJ1-2; no reliable D call. The CDR3 covers 12 residues. The V end was cut by 5 bases, the J end by 11 bases, with 15 bases between.

The V call is TRBV2, the J call TRBJ2-1; D ambiguous. The V gene's germline CDR1 is SNHLY and CDR2 FYNNEI. Trimming left V 5 bases short and J 5 bases short, with 10 bases between. The CDR3 spans 13 residues. CDR3 region: CASSPTANNEQFF. The CDR3 coding sequence is TGTGCCAGCAGTCCCACAGCAAACAATGAGCAGTTCTTC.

The chain couples TRBV10-3 to TRBJ1-3, with 10 bases that match TRBD1. Germline CDR1 is ENHRY and CDR2 is SYGVKD. This CDR3 spans 18 amino acids. The trim removed 5 bases at V and 2 bases at J, leaving 12 bases unmatched. CDR3 DNA: TGTGCCATCAGTCCGGCGCGGGACAGGGGTTTTCCTGGAAACACCATATATTTT. Residues: CAISPARDRGFPGNTIYF.

This chain joins TRBV9 and TRBJ1-4; 9 bases agree with TRBD1. CDR1 SGDLS and CDR2 YYNGEE come from the germline V gene. Losses at the gene ends were 3 bases for V and 0 bases for J; bases not matched to a gene: 6. This CDR3 contains 17 residues. The CDR3 DNA sequence: TGTGCCAGCAGCGCTCGGGACAGGGTCGCAACTAATGAAAAACTGTTTTTT. This sequence encodes CASSARDRVATNEKLFF.

The chain combines TRBV9 with TRBJ1-1; no firm D call. The CDR3 covers 13 residues. CDR1 SGDLS and CDR2 YYNGEE come from the germline V gene. Trimming shortened V by 3 bases and J by 7 bases, and 13 bases separated the two germline ends. CDR3 bases: TGTGCCAGCAGCGCGGGAGACCGAGTTGAAGCTTTCTTT. The encoded protein is CASSAGDRVEAFF.

The chain combines TRBV7-2 with TRBJ2-3; unclear D gene. V was pared by 1 base and J by 1 base, with 6 bases between. Germline loops: CDR1 SGHTA, CDR2 FQGNSA. The CDR3 loop spans 14 amino acids. The CDR3: CASSLGHGTDTQYF. The CDR3 region has the DNA TGTGCCAGCAGCTTAGGACACGGCACAGATACGCAGTATTTT.

The V call is TRBV20-1, the J call TRBJ2-3; D remains unclear. The CDR3 has 15 residues. The V end lost 3 bases, the J end lost 4 bases, and 17 bases lay between the germline ends. The germline gives CDR1 DFQATT, CDR2 SNEGSKA (reference sequence). CDR3 in amino acids: CSASRLSGSADTQYF. The CDR3 nucleotides are TGCAGTGCTAGTCGGCTTTCGGGTTCGGCAGATACGCAGTATTTT.

J is TRBJ1-2 and V is TRBV5-1; TRBD1 matches 7 bases. Trimming took 3 bases from V and 8 from J; bases not matched to a gene: 13. CDR1 and CDR2 (germline): SGHRS, YFSETQ. There are 15 residues in the CDR3. The CDR3 DNA is TGCGCCAGCAGCTCAACAGGGGATGAATCGAGGGGCTACACCTTC. This codes for CASSSTGDESRGYTF.

The genes are TRBV28 and TRBJ1-3; D is possibly TRBD1 (6 bases). The CDR3 is made up of 16 amino acids. Trimming took 2 bases from V and 0 from J, leaving 11 bases between them. Germline V CDR1 and CDR2: MDHEN, SYDVKM. This CDR3 is CASSLGGLISGNTIYF. The DNA of the CDR3 is TGTGCCAGCAGTTTAGGGGGCCTAATCTCTGGAAACACCATATATTTT.

This clone was detected a few times. The V and J genes are TRBV7-3 and TRBJ2-7, with TRBD2 matching 7 bases. Trimming cost V 2 bases and J 5 bases; bases outside gene matches: 6. This CDR3 is 14 amino acids long. In germline, CDR1 is SGHTA, CDR2 FQGTGA. CDR3 amino acids: CASSLVGGFDEQYF. CDR3 nucleotides: TGTGCCAGCAGCTTAGTCGGGGGGTTCGACGAGCAGTACTTC.

The rearrangement links TRBV12-2 to TRBJ1-6; the table's D call TRBD1 went unverified against the DNA. TRBV12-2 is a pseudogene. CDR3 length: 16 amino acids. CDR3 sequence reads: CASRLELGLIWSPLHF. In nucleotides, the CDR3 is TGTGCAAGTCGCTTAGAGCTGGGGCTGATCTGGTCACCCCTCCACTTT.